This paragraph covers one T cell receptor beta chain sequence. This sample is drawn from a study of T cell changes during pregnancy in multiple sclerosis. TCRdb's table, derived via immunoSEQ multiplex PCR, lists solely in-frame clones and lacks some. The table includes about 59,000 clones, roughly 95% detected once. This clonotype was obtained from a female donor with multiple sclerosis, enrolled in a pregnancy study. Sample: CD4+ T cells from peripheral blood mononuclear cells, taken before pregnancy.

The CDR3 coding sequence is TGTGCCAGCAACTGGGGGAGGAATAGCAATCAGCCCCAGCATTTT. Its translation: CASNWGRNSNQPQHF. The V and J genes are TRBV28 and TRBJ1-5; weak D call: TRBD1 (5 bases). This CDR3 comprises 15 residues. Trimming removed 7 bases from V and 0 bases from J, with 13 bases in between. The germline V gene encodes CDR1 MDHEN and CDR2 SYDVKM.